Shown below are 10 T cell receptor beta chains from a single sample sequenced in a study of blood T cell repertoires in COVID-19. Data came from immunoSEQ multiplex PCR; TCRdb stores just in-frame clones and leaves some out. This table holds about 77,000 clones, around four fifths found once. Source material: peripheral blood. All receptors derive from a man in his sixties with acute or convalescent COVID-19.

The rearrangement uses TRBV28 and TRBJ2-7; 7 bases map to TRBD1. V was clipped by 8 bases and J by 0 bases; unmatched bases: 13. Germline V lookup: CDR1 MDHEN, CDR2 SYDVKM. The length of the CDR3 is 16 residues. The CDR3 DNA sequence: TGTGCCAGCTGGACAAAACGGGACAGTCACTCCTACGAGCAGTACTTC. The encoded protein is CASWTKRDSHSYEQYF.

The gene calls are TRBV7-9 and TRBJ2-2; tentative D call: TRBD1 (5 bases). This CDR3 is built from 16 residues. V gave up 5 bases and J gave up 5 bases, with 18 bases separating them. CDR1 is SEHNR and CDR2 is FQNEAQ in the germline V gene (reference sequence). The CDR3: CASSPPGSGRTGELFF. CDR3 DNA: TGTGCCAGCAGCCCACCCGGTTCAGGGCGGACCGGGGAGCTGTTTTTT.

The V gene is TRBV2, the J gene TRBJ2-1, with D perhaps matching TRBD2 (6 bases). Germline assignment: CDR1 SNHLY and CDR2 FYNNEI. The CDR3 is made up of 16 amino acids. Trimming stripped 7 bases from V and 7 bases from J, with 23 bases between. The CDR3: CASMWGRRVEINEQFF. CDR3 in DNA: TGTGCCAGCATGTGGGGGAGGAGGGTAGAAATAAATGAGCAGTTCTTC.

The chain employs TRBV19 and TRBJ1-4; a possible D gene is TRBD1 (5 bases). V shed 5 bases and J shed 8 bases, with 15 bases lying between them. The CDR3 totals 14 residues. CDR1 is LNHDA and CDR2 is SQIVND in the germline V gene (reference sequence). The CDR3 is CASSPGPGGEKLFF. The CDR3 nucleotides read TGTGCCAGTAGTCCGGGACCGGGAGGAGAAAAACTGTTTTTT.

The chain combines TRBV10-2 with TRBJ1-4, with D possibly TRBD1 on 5 matching bases. Looked up from germline, CDR1 is WSHSY and CDR2 is SAAADI. The CDR3 spans 15 residues. V gave up 6 bases and J gave up 6 bases, with 17 bases separating them. The CDR3 coding sequence is TGCGCCAGCAGACAACTGATGACGGGGGATGAAAAACTGTTTTTT. Protein sequence: CASRQLMTGDEKLFF.

The chain combines TRBV27 with TRBJ2-1; 11 positions match TRBD2. The CDR3 has 15 residues. The V segment lost 4 bases and the J segment 7 bases; nucleotides outside the gene matches: 6. CDR1 and CDR2 from the germline V gene are MNHEY and SMNVEV (reference sequence). The CDR3 spells CASSSLAGGPNEQFF. The CDR3 DNA reads as TGTGCCAGCAGTTCCCTAGCGGGAGGCCCAAATGAGCAGTTCTTC.

The chain links TRBV21-1 to TRBJ1-4; TRBD1 is the table's D call and was not checked against the DNA. TRBV21-1 is labeled a pseudogene. The CDR3 loop spans 15 amino acids. In DNA form, the CDR3 reads TGTGCCAGCAGCACCGACAATGCAACTAATGAAAAACTGTTTTTT. Protein: CASSTDNATNEKLFF.

The chain employs TRBV10-3 and TRBJ1-2; D is ambiguous. From germline, CDR1 is ENHRY and CDR2 SYGVKD. V was pared by 8 bases and J by 6 bases, with 7 bases between. The CDR3 is 10 residues long. In nucleotides, the CDR3 is TGTGCCATCGGCGGGGATGGCTACACCTTC. This sequence encodes CAIGGDGYTF.

Many counts were recorded for this clone. The CDR3 nucleotides are TGTGCCATCAAAGAACAGGGGGCGCGTAACTATGGCTACACCTTC. As protein: CAIKEQGARNYGYTF. The chain employs TRBV10-3 and TRBJ1-2, with TRBD1 matching 9 bases. This CDR3 has 15 amino acids. Unmatched junction bases numbered 7, after V lost 7 bases and J lost 1 base. Germline lookup yields CDR1 ENHRY and CDR2 SYGVKD.

V and J are TRBV20-1 and TRBJ2-5, with 9 bases identical to TRBD1. Germline lookup yields CDR1 DFQATT and CDR2 SNEGSKA (reference sequence). Unmatched junction bases numbered 13, after V lost 6 bases and J lost 5 bases. The CDR3 contains 15 residues. DNA of the CDR3: TGCAGTGCCAGTCAAATCGACAGGGGGATGGAGACCCAGTACTTC. Protein sequence: CSASQIDRGMETQYF.